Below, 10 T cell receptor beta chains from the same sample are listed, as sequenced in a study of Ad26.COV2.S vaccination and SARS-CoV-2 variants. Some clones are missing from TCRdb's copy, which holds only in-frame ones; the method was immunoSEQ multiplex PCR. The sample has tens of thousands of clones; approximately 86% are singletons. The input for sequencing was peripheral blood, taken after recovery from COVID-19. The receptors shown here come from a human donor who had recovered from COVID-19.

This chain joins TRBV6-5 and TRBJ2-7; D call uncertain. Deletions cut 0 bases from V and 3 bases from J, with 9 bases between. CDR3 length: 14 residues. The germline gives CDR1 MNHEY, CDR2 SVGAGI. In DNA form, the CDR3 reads TGTGCCAGCAGTTACTCGAGGAGAGACTACGAGCAGTACTTC. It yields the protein CASSYSRRDYEQYF.

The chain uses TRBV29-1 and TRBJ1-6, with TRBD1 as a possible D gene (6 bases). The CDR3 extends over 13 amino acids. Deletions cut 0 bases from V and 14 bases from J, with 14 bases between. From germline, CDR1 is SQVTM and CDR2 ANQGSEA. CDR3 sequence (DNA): TGCAGCGTTGAAGATCAGGGGAGACCAACCCTCCACTTT. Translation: CSVEDQGRPTLHF.

The CDR3 spells CASSTGGRGNEQFF. In DNA form, the CDR3 reads TGTGCCAGCAGTACCGGCGGGAGAGGCAATGAGCAGTTCTTC. This chain joins TRBV27 and TRBJ2-1; 7 nucleotides agree with TRBD2. This CDR3 spans 14 amino acids. The germline gives CDR1 MNHEY, CDR2 SMNVEV (reference sequence). V lost 5 bases, J lost 6 bases, and 7 bases stayed unmatched.

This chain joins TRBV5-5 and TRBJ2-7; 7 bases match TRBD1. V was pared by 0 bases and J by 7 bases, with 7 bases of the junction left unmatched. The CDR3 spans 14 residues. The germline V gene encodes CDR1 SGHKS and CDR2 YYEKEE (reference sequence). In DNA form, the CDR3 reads TGTGCCAGCAGCTTGGCCTTACAGGGGTGGGAGCAGTACTTC. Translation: CASSLALQGWEQYF.

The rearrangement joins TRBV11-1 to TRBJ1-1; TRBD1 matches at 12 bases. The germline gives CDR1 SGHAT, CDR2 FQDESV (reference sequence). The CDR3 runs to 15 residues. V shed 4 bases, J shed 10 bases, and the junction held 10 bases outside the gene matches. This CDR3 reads CASSYAGTGGDAAFF. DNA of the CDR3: TGTGCCAGCAGCTACGCCGGGACAGGGGGCGATGCAGCTTTCTTT.

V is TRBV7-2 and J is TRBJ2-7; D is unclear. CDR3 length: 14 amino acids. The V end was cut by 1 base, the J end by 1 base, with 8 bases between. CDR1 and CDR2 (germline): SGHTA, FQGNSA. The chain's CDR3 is CASSLGHGSYEQYF. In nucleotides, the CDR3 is TGTGCCAGCAGCTTAGGACACGGGTCCTACGAGCAGTACTTC.

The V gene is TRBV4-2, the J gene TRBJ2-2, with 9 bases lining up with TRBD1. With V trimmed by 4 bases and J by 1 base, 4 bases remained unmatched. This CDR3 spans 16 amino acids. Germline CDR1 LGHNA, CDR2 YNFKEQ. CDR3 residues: CASSPRGQGNTGELFF. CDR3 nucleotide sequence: TGTGCCAGCAGCCCCCGGGGACAGGGGAACACCGGGGAGCTGTTTTTT.

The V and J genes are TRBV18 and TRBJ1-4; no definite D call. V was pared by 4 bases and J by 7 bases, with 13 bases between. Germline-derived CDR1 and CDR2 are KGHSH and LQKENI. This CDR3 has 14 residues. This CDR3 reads CASSQLSGVEKLFF. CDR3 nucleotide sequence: TGTGCCAGCTCACAACTAAGCGGGGTTGAAAAACTGTTTTTT.

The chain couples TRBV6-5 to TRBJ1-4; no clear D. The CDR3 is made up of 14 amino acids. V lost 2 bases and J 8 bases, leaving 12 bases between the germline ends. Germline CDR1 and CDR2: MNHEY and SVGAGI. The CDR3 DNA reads TGTGCCAGCAGTTACGGAGGGAACGAGGAAAAACTGTTTTTT. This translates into CASSYGGNEEKLFF.

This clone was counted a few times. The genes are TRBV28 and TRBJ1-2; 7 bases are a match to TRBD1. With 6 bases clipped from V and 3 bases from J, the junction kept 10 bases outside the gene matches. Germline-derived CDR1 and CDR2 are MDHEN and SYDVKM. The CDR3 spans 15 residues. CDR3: CASRRQGGQDYGYTF. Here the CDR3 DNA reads TGTGCCAGCAGGAGACAGGGAGGGCAAGACTATGGCTACACCTTC.